These 19 T cell receptor beta chains originate from one sample sequenced in a study of T-cell reconstitution after alpha-beta-depleted transplantation in children. Unique molecular identifiers were incorporated into the prepared TCRbeta library. TCRdb reanalysed the PCR reads using MiXCR and keeps one entry per CDR3 protein. The sample includes around 600,000 distinct CDR3 sequences, approximately 22% of them seen just once. Material: PBMCs, mostly from graft donor cells, obtained 360 days after TCRalphabeta/CD19-depleted stem cell transplant. These receptor sequences come from a boy under three years old who had a stem cell transplant for acute myeloid leukemia, so the T cells may come from the graft donor.

In this sample, this clonotype turned up a few times. CDR3 nucleotides: TGCAGTGCTAGGGTAAGGACAGGATGGTCAGAAGCTTTCTTT. Amino acids: CSARVRTGWSEAFF. The chain combines TRBV20-1 with TRBJ1-1, with 7 bases fitting TRBD1. J lost 8 bases, V lost 3 bases, and 12 bases had no gene match. This CDR3 has 14 amino acids. The germline V gene encodes CDR1 DFQATT and CDR2 SNEGSKA (reference sequence).

V and J are TRBV12-3 or TRBV12-4 and TRBJ1-2; a weak D match, TRBD1 (6 bases). The CDR3 is made up of 16 amino acids. V was clipped by 5 bases and J by 5 bases, with 21 bases between them. CDR3 residues: CASSLPPLSTGYGYTF. The DNA for the CDR3 is TGTGCCAGCAGTCTTCCCCCGCTATCGACAGGATATGGCTACACCTTC.

This chain connects TRBV12-3 or TRBV12-4 to TRBJ2-1; a possible D gene is TRBD2 (7 bases). With 4 bases removed from V and 7 bases from J, the gap between germline ends came to 29 bases. CDR3 length equals 19 residues. The CDR3 DNA reads as TGTGCCAGCAGTTCACCCTGGGGGGGCGCGACCTCAGAGTGGAATGAGCAGTTCTTC. Translated, it gives CASSSPWGGATSEWNEQFF.

This clonotype was detected a few times. The rearrangement links TRBV29-1 to TRBJ2-4; no firm D call. Trimming took 4 bases from V and 3 from J, leaving 13 bases between them. Germline V gene lookup returns CDR1 SQVTM and CDR2 ANQGSEA. The CDR3 loop spans 14 amino acids. CDR3 amino acids: CSVVTSGSKNIQYF. Here the CDR3 DNA reads TGCAGCGTTGTTACTTCGGGTAGCAAAAACATTCAGTACTTC.

This chain joins TRBV25-1 and TRBJ1-1; D gene unclear. The CDR3 is 13 amino acids. The V and J ends lost 6 bases and 1 base respectively, with 9 bases between them. CDR1 and CDR2 (germline): MGHDK, SYGVNS. CDR3 nucleotide sequence: TGTGCCAGCAGGGTGAGCACGAACACTGAAGCTTTCTTT. Protein: CASRVSTNTEAFF.

The chain couples TRBV5-1 to TRBJ2-1; D uncertain. The germline V gene encodes CDR1 SGHRS and CDR2 YFSETQ. V was trimmed by 4 bases and J by 8 bases, leaving 10 bases between them. CDR3 length: 12 amino acids. The CDR3: CASSAGFDEQFF. CDR3 coding DNA: TGCGCCAGCAGCGCCGGGTTCGATGAGCAGTTCTTC.

This chain links TRBV14 with TRBJ1-1; 7 nucleotides match TRBD1. The V gene's germline CDR1 is SGHDN and CDR2 FVKESK. There are 16 residues in the CDR3. Germline trimming cut 0 bases from V and 2 bases from J; bases unmatched to any gene: 6. CDR3 in DNA: TGTGCCAGCAGCCAAGATTGGGGACAGATAAACACTGAAGCTTTCTTT. Amino acid sequence: CASSQDWGQINTEAFF.

This clonotype has just a few counts. The chain combines TRBV28 with TRBJ2-5; the D call may be TRBD1 or TRBD2 (5 bases each). Trimming left V 6 bases short and J 7 bases short, with 24 bases between. The CDR3 totals 16 residues. Looked up from germline, CDR1 is MDHEN and CDR2 is SYDVKM. In DNA form, the CDR3 reads TGTGCCAGCAGCGCATACACGAGGGGTAGTTTGGGGACCCAGTACTTC. It encodes CASSAYTRGSLGTQYF.

This clonotype was recorded many times. The genes are TRBV5-1 and TRBJ1-3; TRBD1 matches 7 bases. The J segment lost 2 bases and the V segment lost 0 bases, leaving 8 bases of the junction unmatched. Looked up from germline, CDR1 is SGHRS and CDR2 is YFSETQ. There are 17 residues in the CDR3. CDR3 coding DNA: TGCGCCAGCAGCTTGGCGACAGGGCTTACCCCTGGAAACACCATATATTTT. This sequence encodes CASSLATGLTPGNTIYF.

Ten or more counts support this clonotype. The chain links TRBV6-2 or TRBV6-3 to TRBJ1-1; D ambiguous. Trimming took 7 bases from V and 3 from J, leaving 12 bases between them. Germline V lookup: CDR1 MNHEY, CDR2 SVGEGT. The length of the CDR3 is 13 residues. For the CDR3, the DNA is TGTGCCAGCATGTGGGTTGGGGACACTGAAGCTTTCTTT. Encoded protein: CASMWVGDTEAFF.

Many counts were recorded for this clonotype. The chain joins TRBV9 to TRBJ2-2; the D gene is possibly TRBD1 (6 bases). Germline CDR1 is SGDLS and CDR2 is YYNGEE. V was shortened by 0 bases and J by 5 bases, with 14 bases between the two germline ends. This CDR3 is 16 amino acids long. CDR3 residues: CASSVEMPGTTGELFF. In DNA form, the CDR3 reads TGTGCCAGCAGCGTAGAGATGCCAGGGACAACCGGGGAGCTGTTTTTT. The full variable domain, in which reference TRBV9 and TRBJ2-2 provide the parts outside the CDR3, is DSGVTQTPKHLITATGQRVTLRCSPRSGDLSVYWYQQSLDQGLQFLIQYYNGEERAKGNILERFSAQQFPDLHSELNLSSLELGDSALYFCASSVEMPGTTGELFFGEGSRLTVL.

V gene TRBV6-5 combines with J gene TRBJ2-1, with D perhaps given as TRBD1 or TRBD2 (5 bases each). Trimming shortened V by 3 bases and J by 7 bases, and 13 bases separated the two germline ends. From germline, CDR1 is MNHEY and CDR2 SVGAGI. CDR3 length equals 14 residues. DNA of the CDR3: TGTGCCAGCAGTTATCGAGGGGCCTCGAATGAGCAGTTCTTC. This sequence encodes CASSYRGASNEQFF.

This clonotype was seen repeatedly, ten times or more. This chain connects TRBV15 to TRBJ1-4; D remains ambiguous. CDR1 and CDR2 from the germline V gene are LNHNV and YYDKDF (reference sequence). Trimming took 2 bases from V and 5 from J, leaving 15 bases between them. The CDR3 sequence is 16 residues long. The CDR3 DNA reads as TGTGCCACCAGCAGACTTACCGGGATCCGAAATGAAAAACTGTTTTTT. Protein: CATSRLTGIRNEKLFF.

This clonotype was recorded many times. The chain employs TRBV5-6 and TRBJ1-2, with TRBD1 identical over 11 bases. From germline, CDR1 is SGHDT and CDR2 YYEEEE. The CDR3 has 16 residues. V trimming: 0 bases; J trimming: 5 bases; junction bases outside the gene matches: 6. CDR3 in DNA: TGTGCCAGCAGCTTGGCTGGGACAGGGGGTCTTTATGGCTACACCTTC. Protein: CASSLAGTGGLYGYTF.

In this sample, this clonotype turned up many times. The rearrangement joins TRBV20-1 to TRBJ2-5; TRBD2 agrees at 12 bases. This CDR3 comprises 14 residues. The ends lost 4 bases at V and 5 bases at J; junction bases unmatched: 5. Germline CDR1 DFQATT, CDR2 SNEGSKA (reference sequence). The CDR3 reads CSATSGGGGETQYF. The CDR3 nucleotides are TGCAGTGCTACTAGCGGGGGGGGTGGGGAGACCCAGTACTTC.

In this sample, this clonotype turned up once. The chain couples TRBV29-1 to TRBJ2-3; 7 bases match TRBD1. J was trimmed by 4 bases and V by 4 bases; bases with no gene match: 8. The length of the CDR3 is 14 residues. Germline V gene data show CDR1 as SQVTM and CDR2 as ANQGSEA. The CDR3 spells CSVAGQDSADTQYF. DNA for the CDR3: TGCAGCGTTGCAGGACAGGATAGCGCAGATACGCAGTATTTT.

This clonotype was seen at least ten times. J is TRBJ2-4 and V is TRBV7-9; 7 bases are shared with TRBD2. CDR3 size: 17 residues. Germline lookup yields CDR1 SEHNR and CDR2 FQNEAQ (reference sequence). The trim removed 1 base at V and 0 bases at J, leaving 6 bases unmatched. In DNA, the CDR3 is TGTGCCAGCAGCTTAGGGGGAGGGCCTCTAGCCAAAAACATTCAGTACTTC. It is translated as CASSLGGGPLAKNIQYF.

V usage is TRBV6-2 or TRBV6-3 and J usage is TRBJ1-1; D possibly corresponds to TRBD1 (5 bases). Trimming shortened V by 7 bases and J by 1 base, and 10 bases separated the two germline ends. This CDR3 is 13 amino acids long. Germline lookup yields CDR1 MNHEY and CDR2 SVGEGT. The CDR3 nucleotides are TGTGCCAGCAAGGCAGGGAGGAACACTGAAGCTTTCTTT. Protein: CASKAGRNTEAFF.

The chain recombines TRBV7-2 with TRBJ2-3; 7 bases fit TRBD2. CDR1 is SGHTA, CDR2 FQGNSA, per germline. This CDR3 region has 17 residues. Losses at the gene ends were 4 bases for V and 4 bases for J; bases not matched to a gene: 14. The CDR3 is CASSSPSLARVPDTQYF. Here the CDR3 DNA reads TGTGCCAGCAGCTCACCCTCACTAGCGCGGGTCCCAGATACGCAGTATTTT.